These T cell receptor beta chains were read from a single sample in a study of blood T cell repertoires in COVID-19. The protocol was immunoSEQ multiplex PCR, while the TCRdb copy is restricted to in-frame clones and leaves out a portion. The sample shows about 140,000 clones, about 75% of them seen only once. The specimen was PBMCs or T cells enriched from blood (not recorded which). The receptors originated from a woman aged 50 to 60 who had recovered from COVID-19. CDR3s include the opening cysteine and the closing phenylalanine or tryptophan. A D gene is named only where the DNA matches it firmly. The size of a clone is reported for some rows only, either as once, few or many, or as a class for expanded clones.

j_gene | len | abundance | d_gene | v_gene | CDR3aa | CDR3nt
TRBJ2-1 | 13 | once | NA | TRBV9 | CASSVFEGDEQFF | TGTGCCAGCAGCGTATTCGAAGGAGATGAGCAGTTCTTC
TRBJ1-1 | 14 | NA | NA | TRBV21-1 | CASSSLDRDTEAFF | TGTGCCAGCAGCAGTTTGGACAGAGACACTGAAGCTTTCTTT
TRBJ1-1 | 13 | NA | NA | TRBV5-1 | CASSGGLNTEAFF | TGCGCCAGCAGCGGGGGCCTTAACACTGAAGCTTTCTTT
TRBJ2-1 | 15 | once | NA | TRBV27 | CASIGLGDIRDEQFF | TGTGCCAGCATAGGACTAGGGGACATAAGGGATGAGCAGTTCTTC
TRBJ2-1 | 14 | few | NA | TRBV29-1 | CSVEVEDYVHEQFF | TGCAGCGTTGAAGTTGAGGACTACGTCCACGAGCAGTTCTTC
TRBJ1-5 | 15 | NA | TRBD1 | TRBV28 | CASKGQGLTNQPQHF | TGTGCCAGCAAAGGACAGGGATTAACAAATCAGCCCCAGCATTTT
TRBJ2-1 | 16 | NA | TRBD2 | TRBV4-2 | CASSQEGLAGDNEQFF | TGTGCCAGCAGCCAAGAGGGACTAGCGGGAGACAATGAGCAGTTCTTC
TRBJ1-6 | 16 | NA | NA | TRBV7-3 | CASSDSSPGLNSPLHF | TGTGCCAGCAGCGACAGTTCGCCTGGGTTGAATTCACCCCTCCACTTT
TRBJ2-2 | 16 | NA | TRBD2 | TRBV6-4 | CASSRTSGGNTGELFF | TGTGCCAGCAGTCGGACTAGCGGAGGGAACACCGGGGAGCTGTTTTTT
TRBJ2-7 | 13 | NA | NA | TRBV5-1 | CASTTAGAGEQYF | TGCGCCAGCACCACCGCAGGGGCTGGCGAGCAGTACTTC
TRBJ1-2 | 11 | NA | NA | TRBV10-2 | CASSESVGYTF | TGCGCCAGCAGTGAGTCCGTTGGCTACACCTTC
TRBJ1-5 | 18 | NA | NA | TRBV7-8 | CASSPYRWASYINQPQHF | TGTGCCAGCAGCCCATATAGATGGGCCTCTTATATCAATCAGCCCCAGCATTTT
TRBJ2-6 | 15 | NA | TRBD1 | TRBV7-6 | CASIKGAAGANVLTF | TGTGCCAGCATCAAGGGGGCAGCTGGGGCCAACGTCCTGACTTTC
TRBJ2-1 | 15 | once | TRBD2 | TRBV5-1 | CASSPSGRAVGEQFF | TGCGCCAGCAGTCCTAGCGGGAGGGCCGTGGGTGAGCAGTTCTTC
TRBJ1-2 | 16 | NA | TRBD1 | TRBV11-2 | CASSQAPGQARENYTF | TGTGCCAGCAGCCAGGCCCCGGGACAGGCCCGGGAAAACTACACCTTC
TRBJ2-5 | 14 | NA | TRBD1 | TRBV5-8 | CASRDRGSIETQYF | TGTGCCAGCCGGGACAGGGGGTCGATCGAGACCCAGTACTTC
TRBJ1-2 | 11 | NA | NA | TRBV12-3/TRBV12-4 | CASSLRYGYTF | TGTGCCAGCAGTTTACGGTATGGCTACACCTTC
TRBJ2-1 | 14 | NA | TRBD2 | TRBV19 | CATSGREGRNEQFF | TGTGCCACTTCGGGGCGGGAGGGCCGAAATGAGCAGTTCTTC
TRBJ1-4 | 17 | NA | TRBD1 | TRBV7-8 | CASSSRDRGLKREKLFF | TGTGCCAGCAGCTCCCGGGACAGGGGGTTGAAGCGGGAAAAACTGTTTTTT
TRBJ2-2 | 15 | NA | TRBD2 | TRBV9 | CASSARGGLGGELFF | TGTGCCAGCAGCGCCCGGGGGGGCCTCGGCGGGGAGCTGTTTTTT
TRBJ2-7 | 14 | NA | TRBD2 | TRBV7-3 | CASSLLAGDHEQYF | TGTGCCAGCAGCTTATTAGCGGGAGATCACGAGCAGTACTTC
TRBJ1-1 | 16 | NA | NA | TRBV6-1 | CASSEPLRLVNTEAFF | TGTGCCAGCAGTGAACCCCTGAGGCTAGTGAACACTGAAGCTTTCTTT
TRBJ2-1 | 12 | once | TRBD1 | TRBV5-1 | CASSRTGNEQFF | TGCGCCAGCAGCCGGACAGGCAATGAGCAGTTCTTC
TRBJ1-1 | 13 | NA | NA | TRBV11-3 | CASSFGVIGEAFF | TGTGCCAGCAGCTTCGGTGTGATCGGTGAAGCTTTCTTT
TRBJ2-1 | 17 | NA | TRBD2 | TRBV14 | CASSQVEPTSGRGEQFF | TGTGCCAGCAGCCAAGTGGAGCCGACTAGCGGGAGGGGTGAGCAGTTCTTC
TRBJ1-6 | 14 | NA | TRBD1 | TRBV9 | CASSFGQGNSPLHF | TGTGCCAGCAGCTTTGGACAGGGAAATTCACCCCTCCACTTT
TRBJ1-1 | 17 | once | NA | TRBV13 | CASDGLRARDTNTEAFF | TGTGCCAGCGACGGTCTTCGGGCCCGGGACACCAACACTGAAGCTTTCTTT
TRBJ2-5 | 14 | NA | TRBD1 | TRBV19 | CASSLGQGQETQYF | TGTGCCAGTAGTCTAGGACAGGGGCAAGAGACCCAGTACTTC
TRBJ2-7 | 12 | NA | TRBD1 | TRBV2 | CASSDRVGEQYF | TGTGCCAGCAGCGACAGGGTTGGCGAGCAGTACTTC
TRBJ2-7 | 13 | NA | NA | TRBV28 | CAIEGESSYEQYF | TGTGCCATAGAGGGGGAGAGCTCCTACGAGCAGTACTTC
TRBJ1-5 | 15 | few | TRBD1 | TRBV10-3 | CATIPGTGVGQPQHF | TGTGCCACCATCCCCGGGACAGGGGTGGGGCAGCCCCAGCATTTT
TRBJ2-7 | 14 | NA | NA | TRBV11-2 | CASSASPQGQAQYF | TGTGCCAGCAGCGCTAGCCCACAGGGTCAAGCGCAGTACTTC
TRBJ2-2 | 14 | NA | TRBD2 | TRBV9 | CASSSGLGGGELFF | TGTGCCAGCAGCTCGGGACTAGGTGGCGGGGAGCTGTTTTTT
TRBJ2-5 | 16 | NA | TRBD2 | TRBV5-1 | CASSRRLAGVQETQYF | TGCGCCAGCAGCCGACGACTAGCGGGGGTCCAAGAGACCCAGTACTTC
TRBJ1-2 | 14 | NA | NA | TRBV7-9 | CASSSKGDGYGYTF | TGTGCCAGCAGCTCCAAGGGAGACGGCTATGGCTACACCTTC
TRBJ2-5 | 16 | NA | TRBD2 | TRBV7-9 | CASSQGLAATQETQYF | TGTGCCAGCAGCCAGGGACTAGCGGCGACTCAAGAGACCCAGTACTTC
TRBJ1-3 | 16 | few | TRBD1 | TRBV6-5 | CASSYWDRGSGNTIYF | TGTGCCAGCAGTTACTGGGACAGGGGATCTGGAAACACCATATATTTT
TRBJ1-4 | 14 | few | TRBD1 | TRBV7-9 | CASSQQGAAEKLFF | TGTGCCAGCAGCCAACAGGGGGCGGCGGAAAAACTGTTTTTT
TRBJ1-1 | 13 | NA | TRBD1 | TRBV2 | CASSQTGVTEAFF | TGTGCCAGCAGTCAGACAGGGGTCACTGAAGCTTTCTTT
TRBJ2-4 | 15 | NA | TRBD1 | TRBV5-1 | CASSLTQGAKNIQYF | TGCGCCAGCAGCCTAACACAGGGGGCCAAAAACATTCAGTACTTC
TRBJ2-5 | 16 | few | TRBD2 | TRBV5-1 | CASSKGTSGGQETQYF | TGCGCCAGCAGCAAAGGGACTAGCGGGGGGCAAGAGACCCAGTACTTC
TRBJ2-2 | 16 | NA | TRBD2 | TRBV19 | CASSISLRELNGELFF | TGTGCCAGTAGTATATCTTTGCGGGAGCTTAACGGGGAGCTGTTTTTT
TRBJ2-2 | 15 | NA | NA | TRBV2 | CASSLTGRGTGELFF | TGTGCCAGCAGCCTGACTGGGAGGGGGACCGGGGAGCTGTTTTTT
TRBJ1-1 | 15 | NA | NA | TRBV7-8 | CASSRRDTLNTEAFF | TGTGCCAGCAGCCGCCGGGACACCCTGAACACTGAAGCTTTCTTT
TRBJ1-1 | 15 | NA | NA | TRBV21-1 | CASSTATGGKSEAFF | TGTGCCAGCAGCACTGCGACAGGGGGCAAATCTGAAGCTTTCTTT
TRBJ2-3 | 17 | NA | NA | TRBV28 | CASSFELARASTDTQYF | TGTGCCAGCAGTTTCGAGCTAGCGAGAGCTAGCACAGATACGCAGTATTTT
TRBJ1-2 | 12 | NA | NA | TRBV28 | CASSLGPAGYTF | TGTGCCAGCAGTTTAGGGCCCGCTGGCTACACCTTC
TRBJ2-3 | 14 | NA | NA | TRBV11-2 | CASSHLNPTDTQYF | TGTGCCAGCAGCCACTTGAACCCGACAGATACGCAGTATTTT
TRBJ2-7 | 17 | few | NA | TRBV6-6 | CASSHRSLTGNSYEQYF | TGTGCCAGCAGTCACCGCAGTTTGACTGGTAACTCCTACGAGCAGTACTTC
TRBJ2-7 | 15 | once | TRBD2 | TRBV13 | CASSLALAGVYEQYF | TGTGCCAGCAGCTTAGCCCTAGCGGGAGTTTATGAGCAGTACTTC
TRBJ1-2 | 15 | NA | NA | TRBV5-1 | CASSFSQGRDYGYTF | TGCGCCAGCAGCTTCAGTCAGGGCCGAGACTATGGCTACACCTTC
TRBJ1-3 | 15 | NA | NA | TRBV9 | CASSVVAGTGNTIYF | TGTGCCAGCAGCGTAGTTGCCGGGACTGGAAACACCATATATTTT
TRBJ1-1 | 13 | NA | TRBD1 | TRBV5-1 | CASRPTGGTEAFF | TGCGCCAGCAGACCAACAGGGGGCACTGAAGCTTTCTTT
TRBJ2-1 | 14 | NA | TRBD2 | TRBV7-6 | CASRVSGGSNEQFF | TGTGCCAGCAGGGTTAGCGGGGGGAGCAATGAGCAGTTCTTC
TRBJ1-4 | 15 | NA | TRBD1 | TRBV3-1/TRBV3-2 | CASSQMGQPNEKLFF | TGTGCCAGCAGCCAAATGGGACAGCCCAATGAAAAACTGTTTTTT
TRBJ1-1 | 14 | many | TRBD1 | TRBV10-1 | CASSEGQGATEAFF | TGCGCCAGCAGTGAGGGACAGGGGGCTACTGAAGCTTTCTTT
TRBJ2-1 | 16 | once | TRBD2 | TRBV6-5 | CASSYSGGSAYNEQFF | TGTGCCAGCAGTTACTCTGGCGGGAGCGCCTACAATGAGCAGTTCTTC
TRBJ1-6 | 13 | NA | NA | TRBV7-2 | CASSLGGSSPLHF | TGTGCCAGCAGCTTAGGGGGCTCTTCACCCCTCCACTTT
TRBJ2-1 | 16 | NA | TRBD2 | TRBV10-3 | CALGTSGYSSYNEQFF | TGTGCCCTCGGGACTAGCGGGTATAGCTCCTACAATGAGCAGTTCTTC